This entry lists 30 T cell receptor beta chains sequenced from one sample in a study of T cell repertoires in cytomegalovirus infection. Antigen specificity for these receptors is unknown. TCRdb fed the reads into MiXCR, producing one record per CDR3 protein. The sample yields 550,000 to 700,000 distinct CDR3 sequences, 40% seen once. The sample consisted of cultured PBMCs, taken from culture after CMV antigen stimulation. These receptors were collected from a human donor in good health (CMV status not recorded). Some clones in this sample may be carry-over from other donors' samples.

The chain joins TRBV20-1 to TRBJ1-6, with D possibly TRBD1 on 6 matching bases. Looked up from germline, CDR1 is DFQATT and CDR2 is SNEGSKA (reference sequence). This CDR3 is 13 amino acids long. V was clipped by 6 bases and J by 10 bases, with 16 bases between them. The CDR3: CSAPQGTGSPLHF. CDR3 coding DNA: TGCAGTGCACCACAGGGAACGGGCTCACCCCTCCACTTT.

There are a few counts of this clonotype. This chain joins TRBV7-2 and TRBJ1-3, with a tentative D call TRBD1 (5 bases). V was clipped by 5 bases and J by 0 bases, with 14 bases between them. Germline lookup yields CDR1 SGHTA and CDR2 FQGNSA. This CDR3 spans 16 amino acids. As DNA, the CDR3 is TGTGCCAGCAGCCAACAGGACCTTTTCTCTGGAAACACCATATATTTT. Its protein is CASSQQDLFSGNTIYF.

This clonotype has a single count. The chain links TRBV4-1 to TRBJ2-7; 7 positions match TRBD1. Trimming at V came to 4 bases and at J to 0 bases, leaving 6 bases not matched to a gene. Germline lookup yields CDR1 MGHRA and CDR2 YSYEKL. The CDR3 covers 15 residues. DNA of the CDR3: TGCGCCAGCAGCCCTGGACAGGCTCCCTCCTACGAGCAGTACTTC. Residues: CASSPGQAPSYEQYF.

This chain joins TRBV7-2 and TRBJ2-1, with 8 bases fitting TRBD2. Germline CDR1 reads SGHTA; CDR2 reads FQGNSA. The V gene end was trimmed by 4 bases and the J gene end by 10 bases; junction bases not matched to a gene: 12. The CDR3 covers 15 residues. The CDR3 DNA reads TGTGCCAGCAGCTCCCCCCACGCGGGAGGATTAGAGCAGTTCTTC. Translating it yields CASSSPHAGGLEQFF.

This clonotype occurred a few times. The rearrangement joins TRBV6-1 to TRBJ2-2, with unresolved D. From germline, CDR1 is MNHNS and CDR2 SASEGT. Trimming removed 5 bases at V and 6 bases at J, with 16 bases between. This CDR3 has 15 amino acids. CDR3 sequence (DNA): TGTGCCAGCAGTTTGAGGTCGAGGATTTCCGGGGAGCTGTTTTTT. Translating it yields CASSLRSRISGELFF.

The table lists this clonotype with a few counts. The rearrangement uses TRBV7-2 and TRBJ2-3, with no clear D. This CDR3 has 14 amino acids. V was cut by 2 bases and J by 5 bases, with 11 bases left in between. Germline lookup yields CDR1 SGHTA and CDR2 FQGNSA. The CDR3 nucleotides are TGTGCCAGCAGCTTACTACCTGGTGGAGATACGCAGTATTTT. Its protein product is CASSLLPGGDTQYF.

This clonotype came up once. This chain uses TRBV19 with TRBJ2-1; D may be TRBD2 (6 bases). The V end lost 7 bases, the J end lost 8 bases, and 15 bases lay between the germline ends. The CDR3 is 13 residues long. Germline V gene data show CDR1 as LNHDA and CDR2 as SQIVND (reference sequence). As DNA, the CDR3 is TGTGCCAGTAACGAGGGCGGGATGGATGAGCAGTTCTTC. This codes for CASNEGGMDEQFF. The full variable domain, rest sourced from reference TRBV19 and TRBJ2-1, is DGGITQSPKYLFRKEGQNVTLSCEQNLNHDAMYWYRQDPGQGLRLIYYSQIVNDFQKGDIAEGYSVSREKKESFPLTVTSAQKNPTAFYLCASNEGGMDEQFFGPGTRLTVL.

The rearrangement links TRBV6-1 to TRBJ1-2; TRBD1 matches at 8 bases. This CDR3 is built from 16 residues. V lost 8 bases to trimming and J lost 4 bases; unmatched junction nucleotides: 15. Germline values: CDR1 MNHNS, CDR2 SASEGT. The CDR3 sequence: CASSENIGQGGYGYTF. CDR3 DNA: TGTGCCAGCTCCGAAAATATTGGACAGGGTGGCTATGGCTACACCTTC.

This clonotype has only a few counts. CDR3 DNA: TGCAGTGCTAGCCCTCAGGAGAATACGCAGTATTTT. Translation: CSASPQENTQYF. The chain uses TRBV20-1 and TRBJ2-3; D is undetermined. Germline loops: CDR1 DFQATT, CDR2 SNEGSKA (reference sequence). This CDR3 is 12 amino acids long. V lost 3 bases, J lost 7 bases, and 11 bases lay in between.

The sample holds a few counts of this clonotype. The chain carries TRBV11-3 and TRBJ2-3; 8 bases are shared with TRBD2. CDR1 is SGHNT and CDR2 is YENEEA in the germline V gene. Trimming at V came to 6 bases and at J to 6 bases, leaving 8 bases not matched to a gene. The CDR3 length is 14 residues. Here the CDR3 reads CASSNAGGGDTQYF. The DNA for the CDR3 is TGTGCCAGCAGTAACGCGGGAGGAGGGGATACGCAGTATTTT.

In its sample, this clonotype was seen a few times. This chain joins TRBV7-9 and TRBJ2-3; 11 nucleotides match TRBD2. With V trimmed by 1 base and J by 0 bases, 12 bases remained unmatched. CDR3 length: 20 residues. Germline CDR1 is SEHNR and CDR2 is FQNEAQ (reference sequence). The CDR3 loop is CASSLGHLAGGLYSTDTQYF. For the CDR3, the DNA is TGTGCCAGCAGCTTAGGTCATCTAGCGGGGGGCCTCTACAGCACAGATACGCAGTATTTT.

CDR3 protein: CASSSPGLASEQFF. In DNA form, the CDR3 reads TGTGCCAGCAGTTCCCCGGGACTAGCGAGTGAGCAGTTCTTC. This rearrangement joins TRBV6-5 to TRBJ2-1, with 10 bases that match TRBD2. Germline V gives CDR1 MNHEY, CDR2 SVGAGI. This CDR3 has 14 amino acids. The V gene end was trimmed by 4 bases and the J gene end by 9 bases; junction bases not matched to a gene: 6.

The J gene is TRBJ2-1, the V gene TRBV7-2; no clear D gene. CDR3 length: 14 residues. Germline V gives CDR1 SGHTA, CDR2 FQGNSA. V was shortened by 7 bases and J by 4 bases, with 14 bases between the two germline ends. The CDR3: CASTRRVRYNEQFF. The CDR3 nucleotides are TGTGCCAGCACCCGGAGAGTACGGTACAATGAGCAGTTCTTC. The entire variable domain, with the rest obtained from reference TRBV7-2 and TRBJ2-1, is as follows: GAGVSQSPSNKVTEKGKDVELRCDPISGHTALYWYRQSLGQGLEFLIYFQGNSAPDKSGLPSDRFSAERTGGSVSTLTIQRTQQEDSAVYLCASTRRVRYNEQFFGPGTRLTVL.

In this sample, this clonotype turned up a few times. The chain carries TRBV27 and TRBJ1-2, with a weak D call TRBD1 (6 bases). Germline CDR1 MNHEY, CDR2 SMNVEV (reference sequence). V was clipped by 6 bases and J by 5 bases, with 22 bases between them. The CDR3 runs to 16 residues. CDR3 region: CASSSLPHRARYGYTF. The CDR3 DNA reads as TGTGCCAGCAGCTCCCTACCTCACAGGGCTCGGTATGGCTACACCTTC.

This clonotype was seen more than once but under ten times. The chain uses TRBV12-3 or TRBV12-4 and TRBJ1-5, with D maybe TRBD1 (6 bases). This CDR3 contains 14 residues. V lost 5 bases and J lost 5, with 13 bases in between. The chain's CDR3 is CASSPPGGHQPQHF. As DNA, the CDR3 is TGTGCCAGCAGTCCCCCCGGGGGGCATCAGCCCCAGCATTTT.

The chain joins TRBV29-1 to TRBJ1-1, with TRBD1 matching 12 bases. Germline CDR1 and CDR2: SQVTM and ANQGSEA. Trimming cost V 7 bases and J 1 base; bases outside gene matches: 7. The length of the CDR3 is 15 residues. DNA for the CDR3: TGCAGCGCCGCCGGGACAGGGGGCGGGAACACTGAAGCTTTCTTT. Its translation is CSAAGTGGGNTEAFF.

The V and J genes are TRBV7-6 and TRBJ2-1; D uncertain. The CDR3 has 15 amino acids. V was cut by 2 bases and J by 1 base, with 9 bases left in between. Germline CDR1 and CDR2: SGHVS and FNYEAQ. For the CDR3, the DNA is TGTGCCAGCAGCTTACGGCGCCCATCCTACAATGAGCAGTTCTTC. It encodes CASSLRRPSYNEQFF.

V usage is TRBV7-2 and J usage is TRBJ2-1, with D perhaps TRBD2 (6 bases). The CDR3 contains 15 residues. Looked up from germline, CDR1 is SGHTA and CDR2 is FQGNSA. With 7 bases removed from V and 2 bases from J, the gap between germline ends came to 15 bases. CDR3 region: CASTPNSGAYNEQFF. Here the CDR3 DNA reads TGTGCCAGCACCCCTAATAGCGGAGCCTACAATGAGCAGTTCTTC.

The chain recombines TRBV12-3 or TRBV12-4 with TRBJ2-3; 7 positions match TRBD1. The trim removed 10 bases at V and 3 bases at J, leaving 13 bases unmatched. The CDR3 has 15 residues. In nucleotides, the CDR3 is TGTGCCAACAACCGGGACAGTGGTTGGACAGATACGCAGTATTTT. The encoded protein is CANNRDSGWTDTQYF.

The chain is built from TRBV7-2 and TRBJ2-3; 9 bases align to TRBD1. Germline V gives CDR1 SGHTA, CDR2 FQGNSA. The CDR3 extends over 15 amino acids. The J segment lost 4 bases and the V segment lost 4 bases, leaving 6 bases of the junction unmatched. The CDR3 loop reads CASSSQGAHSDTQYF. DNA for the CDR3: TGTGCCAGCAGCTCACAGGGGGCGCATTCAGATACGCAGTATTTT.

V and J are TRBV19 and TRBJ2-4, with TRBD1 matching over 8 bases. Trimming cost V 5 bases and J 9 bases; bases outside gene matches: 6. The CDR3 runs to 13 residues. Germline V gene lookup returns CDR1 LNHDA and CDR2 SQIVND (reference sequence). The CDR3 here is CASSPDRAVIQYF. DNA for the CDR3: TGTGCCAGTAGTCCGGACAGGGCGGTCATTCAGTACTTC. Filled out from reference TRBV19 and TRBJ2-4, the complete variable domain reads DGGITQSPKYLFRKEGQNVTLSCEQNLNHDAMYWYRQDPGQGLRLIYYSQIVNDFQKGDIAEGYSVSREKKESFPLTVTSAQKNPTAFYLCASSPDRAVIQYFGAGTRLSVL.

This clonotype was found a few times. The V and J genes are TRBV6-2 or TRBV6-3 and TRBJ1-3; D is uncertain. The CDR3 totals 14 residues. Germline loops: CDR1 MNHEY, CDR2 SVGEGT. The V end lost 8 bases, the J end lost 1 base, and 12 bases lay between the germline ends. The CDR3, as DNA: TGTGCCAGCCGCGTCGGAGGGTCTGGAAACACCATATATTTT. Its protein product is CASRVGGSGNTIYF.

The V and J genes are TRBV12-3 or TRBV12-4 and TRBJ2-1; 10 bases match TRBD2. V shed 4 bases, J shed 9 bases, and the junction held 9 bases outside the gene matches. The CDR3 has 15 residues. In DNA form, the CDR3 reads TGTGCCAGCAGTTATACGGGACTAGCGTTTAGTGAGCAGTTCTTC. Its translation: CASSYTGLAFSEQFF.

The chain has TRBV7-6 and TRBJ2-3, with D possibly TRBD2 on 6 matching bases. Per germline, CDR1 SGHVS and CDR2 FNYEAQ. This CDR3 has 15 amino acids. Trimming removed 0 bases at V and 4 bases at J, with 11 bases between. CDR3 residues: CASSLASTSPDTQYF. The DNA of the CDR3 is TGTGCCAGCAGCTTAGCGAGTACTAGCCCAGATACGCAGTATTTT.

This clonotype was detected only a few times. The genes are TRBV7-6 and TRBJ2-5, with D maybe TRBD1 (5 bases). CDR3 length equals 15 residues. The V gene lost 5 bases and the J gene lost 1 base, with 14 bases spanning the gap. Germline CDR1 reads SGHVS; CDR2 reads FNYEAQ. The CDR3 DNA sequence: TGTGCCAGCAGCAACGGCAGGGCCTCCCAAGAGACCCAGTACTTC. Translation gives CASSNGRASQETQYF.

This CDR3 reads CASSFDGLAGNNEQFF. The CDR3 DNA reads as TGTGCCAGCAGTTTCGATGGACTAGCGGGCAACAATGAGCAGTTCTTC. The rearrangement uses TRBV27 and TRBJ2-1, with 11 bases identical to TRBD2. After removal of 3 bases from V and 5 bases from J, the junction contained 6 bases not matched to a gene. The CDR3 consists of 16 residues. From germline, CDR1 is MNHEY and CDR2 SMNVEV (reference sequence).

CDR3 nucleotide sequence: TGTGCCAGTAGCCCTAACCCTTTTATCACCGAGCAGTACTTC. Translated: CASSPNPFITEQYF. V gene TRBV19 combines with J gene TRBJ2-7; the D is unclear. Trimming removed 6 bases from V and 6 bases from J, with 18 bases in between. The CDR3 is 14 residues long. In germline, CDR1 is LNHDA, CDR2 SQIVND (reference sequence).

In DNA form, the CDR3 reads TGTGCCAGCAGTTTCCCACTAGCGCTGCAGGGGCAGTACTTC. This gives the protein CASSFPLALQGQYF. This sequence joins TRBV28 and TRBJ2-7; 7 nucleotides align to TRBD2. The CDR3 loop spans 14 amino acids. The germline gives CDR1 MDHEN, CDR2 SYDVKM. Trimming cost V 3 bases and J 9 bases; bases outside gene matches: 11.

The rearrangement links TRBV7-2 to TRBJ2-3; possible D gene TRBD2, 7 bases. The CDR3 is 13 residues long. Trimming cost V 10 bases and J 6 bases, with 17 bases left between them. The germline gives CDR1 SGHTA, CDR2 FQGNSA. The DNA for the CDR3 is TGTGCCATCGCGCCGGGGGGCTGGGATACGCAGTATTTT. Its translation is CAIAPGGWDTQYF.

This rearrangement joins TRBV6-2 or TRBV6-3 to TRBJ2-1; the match to TRBD2 covers 7 bases. Germline CDR1 reads MNHEY; CDR2 reads SVGEGT. This CDR3 comprises 17 residues. Unmatched junction bases numbered 10, after V lost 5 bases and J lost 0 bases. The CDR3 loop is CASSPLWLAASYNEQFF. The DNA for the CDR3 is TGTGCCAGCAGTCCCCTTTGGCTAGCGGCCTCCTACAATGAGCAGTTCTTC.